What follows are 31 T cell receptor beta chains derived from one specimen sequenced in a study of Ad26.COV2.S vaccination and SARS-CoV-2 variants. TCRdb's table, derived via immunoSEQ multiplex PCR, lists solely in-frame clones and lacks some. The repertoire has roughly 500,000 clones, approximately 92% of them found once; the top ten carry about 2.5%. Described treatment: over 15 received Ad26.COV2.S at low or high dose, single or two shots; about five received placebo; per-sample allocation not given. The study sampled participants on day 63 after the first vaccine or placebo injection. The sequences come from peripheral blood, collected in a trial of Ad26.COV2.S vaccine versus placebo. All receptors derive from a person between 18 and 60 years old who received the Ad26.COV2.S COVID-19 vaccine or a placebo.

CDR3 DNA: TGTGCCAGCAGTTTAAGTCCATCCTTCTATGGCTACACCTTC. Encoded protein: CASSLSPSFYGYTF. The J gene is TRBJ1-2, the V gene TRBV28, with D unresolved. This CDR3 has 14 amino acids. CDR1 and CDR2 (germline): MDHEN, SYDVKM. V was clipped by 2 bases and J by 4 bases, with 11 bases between them.

The CDR3 DNA is TGTGCCAGCTCACAAAACCCGGCCGGGACAGGGGAAAATGAGCAGTTCTTC. Translation gives CASSQNPAGTGENEQFF. V and J are TRBV18 and TRBJ2-1; the match to TRBD1 covers 10 bases. The CDR3 has 17 residues. With V trimmed by 4 bases and J by 7 bases, 13 bases remained unmatched. CDR1 is KGHSH and CDR2 is LQKENI in the germline V gene.

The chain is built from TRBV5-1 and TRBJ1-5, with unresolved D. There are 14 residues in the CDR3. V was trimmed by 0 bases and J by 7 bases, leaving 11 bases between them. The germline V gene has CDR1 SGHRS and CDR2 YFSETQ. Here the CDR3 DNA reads TGCGCCAGCAGCTTGGGCAGGATGGGCCAGCCCCAGCATTTT. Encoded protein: CASSLGRMGQPQHF.

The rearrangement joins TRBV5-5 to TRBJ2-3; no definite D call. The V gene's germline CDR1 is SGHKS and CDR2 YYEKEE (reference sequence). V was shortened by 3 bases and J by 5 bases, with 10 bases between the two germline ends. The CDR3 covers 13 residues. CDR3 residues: CASSYPGVDTQYF. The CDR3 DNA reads TGTGCCAGCAGCTACCCCGGAGTAGATACGCAGTATTTT.

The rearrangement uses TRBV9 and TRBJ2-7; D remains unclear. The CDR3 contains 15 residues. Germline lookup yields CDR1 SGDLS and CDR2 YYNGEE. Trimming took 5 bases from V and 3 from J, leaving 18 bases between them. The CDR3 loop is CASRYQVGLFYEQYV. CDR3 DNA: TGTGCCAGCAGATACCAGGTGGGATTATTCTACGAGCAGTACGTC.

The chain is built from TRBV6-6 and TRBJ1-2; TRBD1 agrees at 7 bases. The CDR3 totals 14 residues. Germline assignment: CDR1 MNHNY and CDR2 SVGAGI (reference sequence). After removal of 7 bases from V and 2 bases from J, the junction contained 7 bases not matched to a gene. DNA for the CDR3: TGTGCCAGCAAAGAGGGGACAGCAAACTATGGCTACACCTTC. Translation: CASKEGTANYGYTF.

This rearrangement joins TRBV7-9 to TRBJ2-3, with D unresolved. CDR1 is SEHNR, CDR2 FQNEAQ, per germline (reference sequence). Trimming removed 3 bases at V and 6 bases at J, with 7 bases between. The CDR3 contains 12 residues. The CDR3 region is CASSLRRDTQYF. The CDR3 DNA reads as TGTGCCAGCAGCTTGAGAAGGGATACGCAGTATTTT.

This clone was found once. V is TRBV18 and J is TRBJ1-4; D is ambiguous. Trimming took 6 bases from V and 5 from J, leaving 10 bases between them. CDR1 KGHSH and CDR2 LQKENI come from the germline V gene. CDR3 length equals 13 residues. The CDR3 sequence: CASSSRVNEKLFF. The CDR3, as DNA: TGTGCCAGCTCGTCCCGGGTCAATGAAAAACTGTTTTTT.

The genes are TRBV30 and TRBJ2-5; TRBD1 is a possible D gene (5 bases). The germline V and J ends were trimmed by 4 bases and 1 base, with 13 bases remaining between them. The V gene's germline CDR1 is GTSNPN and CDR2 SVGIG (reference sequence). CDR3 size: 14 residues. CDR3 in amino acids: CAWNRLGPQETQYF. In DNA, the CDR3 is TGTGCCTGGAATCGGCTGGGGCCCCAAGAGACCCAGTACTTC.

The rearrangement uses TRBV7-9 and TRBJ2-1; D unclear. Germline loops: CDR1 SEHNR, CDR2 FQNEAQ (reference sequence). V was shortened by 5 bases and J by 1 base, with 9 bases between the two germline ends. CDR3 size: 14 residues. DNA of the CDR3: TGTGCCAGCAGCGGTGACGGTTCCTACAATGAGCAGTTCTTC. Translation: CASSGDGSYNEQFF.

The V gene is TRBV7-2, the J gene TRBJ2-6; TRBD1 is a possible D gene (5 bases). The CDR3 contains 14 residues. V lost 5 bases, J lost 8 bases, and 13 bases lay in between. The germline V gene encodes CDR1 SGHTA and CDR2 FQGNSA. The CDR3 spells CASSVDIASNVLTF. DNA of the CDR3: TGTGCCAGCAGCGTGGACATTGCGTCCAACGTCCTGACTTTC. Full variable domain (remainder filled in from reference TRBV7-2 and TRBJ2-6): GAGVSQSPSNKVTEKGKDVELRCDPISGHTALYWYRQSLGQGLEFLIYFQGNSAPDKSGLPSDRFSAERTGGSVSTLTIQRTQQEDSAVYLCASSVDIASNVLTFGAGSRLTVL.

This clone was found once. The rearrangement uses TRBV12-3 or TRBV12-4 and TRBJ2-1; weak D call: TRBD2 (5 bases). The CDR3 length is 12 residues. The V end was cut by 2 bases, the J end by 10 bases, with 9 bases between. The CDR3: CASSLPRGEQFF. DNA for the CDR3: TGTGCCAGCAGTTTACCCAGAGGGGAGCAGTTCTTC.

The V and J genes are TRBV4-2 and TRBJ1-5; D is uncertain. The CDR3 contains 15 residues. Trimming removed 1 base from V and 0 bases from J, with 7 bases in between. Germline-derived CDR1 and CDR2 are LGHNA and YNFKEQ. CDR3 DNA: TGTGCCAGCAGCCAAGCCGGGTATAGCAATCAGCCCCAGCATTTT. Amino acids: CASSQAGYSNQPQHF.

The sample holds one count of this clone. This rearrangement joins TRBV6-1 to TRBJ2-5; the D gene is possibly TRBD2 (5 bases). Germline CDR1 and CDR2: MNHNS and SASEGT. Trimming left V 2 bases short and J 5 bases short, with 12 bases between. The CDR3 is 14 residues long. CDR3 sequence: CASSELSGGETQYF. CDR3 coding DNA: TGTGCCAGCAGTGAATTGAGCGGTGGGGAGACCCAGTACTTC.

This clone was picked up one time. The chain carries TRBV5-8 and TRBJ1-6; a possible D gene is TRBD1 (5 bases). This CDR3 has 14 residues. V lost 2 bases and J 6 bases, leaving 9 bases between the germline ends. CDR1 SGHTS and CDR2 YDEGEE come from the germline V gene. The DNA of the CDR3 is TGTGCCAGCAGCTTCCGGGACCCTAATTCACCCCTCCACTTT. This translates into CASSFRDPNSPLHF.

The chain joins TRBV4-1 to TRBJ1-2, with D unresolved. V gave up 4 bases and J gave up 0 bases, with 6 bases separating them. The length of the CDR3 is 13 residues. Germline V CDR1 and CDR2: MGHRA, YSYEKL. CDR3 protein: CASSRRANYGYTF. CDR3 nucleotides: TGCGCCAGCAGCCGGAGGGCTAACTATGGCTACACCTTC.

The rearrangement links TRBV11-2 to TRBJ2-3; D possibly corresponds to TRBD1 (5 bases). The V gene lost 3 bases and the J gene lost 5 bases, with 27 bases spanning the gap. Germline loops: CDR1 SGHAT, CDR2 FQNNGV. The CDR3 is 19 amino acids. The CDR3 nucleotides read TGTGCCAGCAGCTTGAACCTGCTAGGGGCCCTGTCAGTAGGAGATACGCAGTATTTT. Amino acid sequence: CASSLNLLGALSVGDTQYF.

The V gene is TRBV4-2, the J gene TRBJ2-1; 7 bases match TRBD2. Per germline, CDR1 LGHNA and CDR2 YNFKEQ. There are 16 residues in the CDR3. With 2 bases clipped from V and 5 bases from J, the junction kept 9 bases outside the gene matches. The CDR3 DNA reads TGTGCCAGCAGCCAACCCGTCGGACTAGAGGACAATGAGCAGTTCTTC. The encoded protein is CASSQPVGLEDNEQFF.

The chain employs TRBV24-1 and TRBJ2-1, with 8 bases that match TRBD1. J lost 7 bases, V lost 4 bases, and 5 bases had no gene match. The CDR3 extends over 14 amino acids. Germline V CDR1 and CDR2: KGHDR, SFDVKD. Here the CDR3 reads CATSDPRTGNEQFF. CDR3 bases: TGTGCCACCAGTGACCCACGGACAGGGAATGAGCAGTTCTTC.

The CDR3 bases are TGTGCCAGCAGCCAGGGTTCTCTTAATGAGCAGTTCTTC. Translated: CASSQGSLNEQFF. This chain uses TRBV11-2 with TRBJ2-1, with TRBD1 as a possible D gene (5 bases). The CDR3 extends over 13 amino acids. Germline CDR1 SGHAT, CDR2 FQNNGV. V was shortened by 5 bases and J by 7 bases, with 12 bases between the two germline ends.

Written as DNA, the CDR3 is TGTGCCAGCAGCCGCTCCGGAGGAGCGGCAGATACGCAGTATTTT. Translating gives CASSRSGGAADTQYF. This chain connects TRBV7-9 to TRBJ2-3, with D perhaps TRBD2 (5 bases). V lost 5 bases, J lost 4 bases, and 16 bases lay in between. This CDR3 is built from 15 residues. Germline values: CDR1 SEHNR, CDR2 FQNEAQ (reference sequence).

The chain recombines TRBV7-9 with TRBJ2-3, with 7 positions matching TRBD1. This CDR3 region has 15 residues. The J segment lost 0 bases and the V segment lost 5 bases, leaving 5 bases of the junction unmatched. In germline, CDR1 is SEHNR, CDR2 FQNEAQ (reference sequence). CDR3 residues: CASSPRDSSTDTQYF. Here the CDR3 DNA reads TGTGCCAGCAGCCCTCGGGACAGTAGCACAGATACGCAGTATTTT.

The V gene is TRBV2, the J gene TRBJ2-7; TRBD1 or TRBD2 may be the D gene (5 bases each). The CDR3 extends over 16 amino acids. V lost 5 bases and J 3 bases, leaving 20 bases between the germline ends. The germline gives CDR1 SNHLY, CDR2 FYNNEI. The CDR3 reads CASSLNPGAGDYEQYV. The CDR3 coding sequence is TGTGCCAGCAGTTTAAACCCTGGGGCGGGTGACTACGAGCAGTACGTC.

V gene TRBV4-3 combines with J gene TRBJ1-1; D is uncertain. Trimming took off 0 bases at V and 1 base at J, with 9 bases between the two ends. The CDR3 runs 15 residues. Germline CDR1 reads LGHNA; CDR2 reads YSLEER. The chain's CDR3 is CASSQEAGANTEAFF. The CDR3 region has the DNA TGCGCCAGCAGCCAAGAAGCCGGAGCGAACACTGAAGCTTTCTTT.

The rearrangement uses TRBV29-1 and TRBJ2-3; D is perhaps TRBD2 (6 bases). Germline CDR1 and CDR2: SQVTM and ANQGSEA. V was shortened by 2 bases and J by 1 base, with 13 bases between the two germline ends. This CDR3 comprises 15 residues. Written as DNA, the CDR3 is TGCAGCGTTGAAAGTTTGCGGGGACGCACAGATACGCAGTATTTT. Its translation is CSVESLRGRTDTQYF.

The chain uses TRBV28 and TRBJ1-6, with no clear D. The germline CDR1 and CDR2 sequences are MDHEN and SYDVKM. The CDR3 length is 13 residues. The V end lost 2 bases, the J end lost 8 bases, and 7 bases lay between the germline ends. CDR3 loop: CASSLRGHSPLHF. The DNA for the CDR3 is TGTGCCAGCAGTTTACGGGGTCATTCACCCCTCCACTTT.

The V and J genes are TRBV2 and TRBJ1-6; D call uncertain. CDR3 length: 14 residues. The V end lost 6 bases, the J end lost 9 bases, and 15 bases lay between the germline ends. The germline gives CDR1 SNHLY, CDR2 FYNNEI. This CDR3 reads CASRLSSRGSPLHF. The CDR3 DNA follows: TGTGCCAGCAGGTTAAGCAGCCGTGGTTCACCCCTCCACTTT.

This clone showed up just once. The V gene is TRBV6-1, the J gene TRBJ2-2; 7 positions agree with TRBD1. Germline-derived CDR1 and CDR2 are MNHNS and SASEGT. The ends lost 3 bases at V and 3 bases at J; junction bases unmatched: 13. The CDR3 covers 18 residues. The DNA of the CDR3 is TGTGCCAGCAGTGACACCTTACAGGGGCAGATTCACACCGGGGAGCTGTTTTTT. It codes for CASSDTLQGQIHTGELFF.

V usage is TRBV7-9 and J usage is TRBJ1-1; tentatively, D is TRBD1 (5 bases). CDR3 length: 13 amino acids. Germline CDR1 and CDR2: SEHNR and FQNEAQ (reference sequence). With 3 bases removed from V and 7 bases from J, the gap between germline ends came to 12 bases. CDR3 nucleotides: TGTGCCAGCAGCTTTCAGGGTAGTAATGAAGCTTTCTTT. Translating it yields CASSFQGSNEAFF. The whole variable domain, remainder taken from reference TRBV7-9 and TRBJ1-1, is DTGVSQNPRHKITKRGQNVTFRCDPISEHNRLYWYRQTLGQGPEFLTYFQNEAQLEKSRLLSDRFSAERPKGSFSTLEIQRTEQGDSAMYLCASSFQGSNEAFFGQGTRLTVV.

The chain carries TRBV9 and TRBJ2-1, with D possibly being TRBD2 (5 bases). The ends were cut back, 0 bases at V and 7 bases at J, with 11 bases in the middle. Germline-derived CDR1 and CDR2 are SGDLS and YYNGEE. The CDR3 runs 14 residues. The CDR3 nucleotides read TGTGCCAGCAGCGTAGGGATAGCGACGAATGAGCAGTTCTTC. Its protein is CASSVGIATNEQFF.

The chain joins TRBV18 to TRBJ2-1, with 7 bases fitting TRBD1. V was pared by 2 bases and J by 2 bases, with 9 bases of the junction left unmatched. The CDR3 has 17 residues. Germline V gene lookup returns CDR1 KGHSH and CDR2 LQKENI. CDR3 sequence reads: CASSPGTGTVTYNEQFF. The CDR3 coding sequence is TGTGCCAGCTCACCAGGGACCGGGACAGTGACCTACAATGAGCAGTTCTTC.